This T cell receptor beta chain was identified in a study of cytomegalovirus exposure and HLA in healthy donors. Overall study context: Across around 400 genotyped donors, over 70% landed in the Caucasian-associated ancestry cluster.

The CDR3 contains 18 residues. The V end lost 0 bases, the J end lost 2 bases, and 17 bases lay between the germline ends. Per germline, CDR1 SGHRS and CDR2 YFSETQ. Use of 60 Vbeta and 13 Jbeta primers characterized the PCR. Sequencing was performed with immunoSEQ multiplex PCR; in TCRdb, only in-frame clones are kept and a portion is missing. The profile shows around 150,000 clones, 60% to 85% of them singletons. The clonotype comes from a man aged 45-60 years in good health and CMV-seropositive. The V call is TRBV5-1, the J call TRBJ2-2; D is possibly TRBD2 (5 bases). Sequencing was done on a sample of PBMCs. Written as DNA, the CDR3 is TGCGCCAGCAGCTTGGGCATTTTAATGAGCGGAAACACCGGGGAGCTGTTTTTT. As protein: CASSLGILMSGNTGELFF.